What follows are 9 T cell receptor beta chains derived from one specimen sequenced in a study of OX40 agonist ivuxolimab in advanced cancers. Profiled with immunoSEQ multiplex PCR; TCRdb holds only in-frame clones, not every one. The table has 65,000 to 95,000 clones, roughly 88% seen once. The material was CD4+ or CD8+ T cells sorted from blood, obtained in a trial of the OX40 agonist ivuxolimab. The receptors were gathered from an adult with an advanced solid tumor such as melanoma, head and neck, liver or kidney cancer.

As to this clone: This same CDR3 is encoded by further DNA sequences in the sample. The J gene is TRBJ2-2, the V gene TRBV5-1; D unclear. Looked up from germline, CDR1 is SGHRS and CDR2 is YFSETQ. This CDR3 region has 14 residues. The germline V and J ends were trimmed by 0 bases and 3 bases, with 6 bases remaining between them. The CDR3 sequence is CASSLEGDTGELFF. Written as DNA, the CDR3 is TGCGCCAGCAGCTTGGAGGGTGACACCGGGGAGCTGTTTTTT.

This clone came up a few times. CDR3 loop: CASSLGAPGQGVLEQFF. In nucleotides, the CDR3 is TGCGCCAGCAGCTTGGGGGCCCCGGGACAGGGGGTTTTGGAGCAGTTCTTC. The chain joins TRBV5-1 to TRBJ2-1, with 11 bases identical to TRBD1. The germline gives CDR1 SGHRS, CDR2 YFSETQ. V trimming: 0 bases; J trimming: 10 bases; junction bases outside the gene matches: 12. The CDR3 totals 17 residues.

CDR3 amino acids: CAWTKGGRPKTEAFF. In DNA, the CDR3 is TGTGCCTGGACCAAGGGGGGACGCCCAAAGACTGAAGCTTTCTTT. This chain uses TRBV30 with TRBJ1-1; maybe TRBD1 (6 bases). V was clipped by 4 bases and J by 5 bases, with 20 bases between them. CDR1 GTSNPN and CDR2 SVGIG come from the germline V gene (reference sequence). CDR3 length: 15 residues.

V usage is TRBV29-1 and J usage is TRBJ2-5; D is possibly TRBD1 (6 bases). This CDR3 is built from 13 residues. CDR1 is SQVTM and CDR2 is ANQGSEA in the germline V gene. The V end was cut by 6 bases, the J end by 4 bases, with 15 bases between. CDR3 bases: TGCAGCGTCCGACAGGCTATTGGAGAGACCCAGTACTTC. It is translated as CSVRQAIGETQYF.

The V gene is TRBV4-3, the J gene TRBJ2-7, with no clear D. Trimming removed 4 bases at V and 0 bases at J, with 10 bases between. CDR3 length: 14 amino acids. CDR1 LGHNA and CDR2 YSLEER come from the germline V gene. Here the CDR3 reads CASSRAVSSYEQYF. DNA of the CDR3: TGCGCCAGCAGCCGAGCAGTAAGCTCCTACGAGCAGTACTTC.

The V and J genes are TRBV2 and TRBJ1-2; no firm D call. CDR1 is SNHLY, CDR2 FYNNEI, per germline. The CDR3 consists of 13 residues. The V end was cut by 6 bases, the J end by 2 bases, with 10 bases between. CDR3 residues: CASRWQENYGYTF. For the CDR3, the DNA is TGTGCCAGCAGATGGCAGGAGAACTATGGCTACACCTTC. The whole variable domain, filled in from reference TRBV2 and TRBJ1-2, reads EPEVTQTPSHQVTQMGQEVILRCVPISNHLYFYWYRQILGQKVEFLVSFYNNEISEKSEIFDDQFSVERPDGSNFTLKIRSTKLEDSAMYFCASRWQENYGYTFGSGTRLTVV.

The chain joins TRBV5-5 to TRBJ2-1; 10 positions match TRBD2. The trim removed 2 bases at V and 7 bases at J, leaving 3 bases unmatched. CDR1 and CDR2 from the germline V gene are SGHKS and YYEKEE (reference sequence). This CDR3 has 14 residues. The chain's CDR3 is CASSFLAGENEQFF. CDR3 DNA sequence: TGTGCCAGCAGCTTCCTAGCGGGAGAAAATGAGCAGTTCTTC.

The rearrangement joins TRBV7-9 to TRBJ1-2; 9 bases are a match to TRBD1. Germline CDR1 is SEHNR and CDR2 is FQNEAQ (reference sequence). The length of the CDR3 is 14 residues. The trim removed 5 bases at V and 6 bases at J, leaving 7 bases unmatched. CDR3: CASSPRDREHGYTF. DNA of the CDR3: TGTGCCAGCAGCCCACGGGACAGGGAACATGGCTACACCTTC.

The V gene is TRBV29-1, the J gene TRBJ2-7, with 8 bases identical to TRBD2. CDR3 size: 14 residues. With V trimmed by 3 bases and J by 1 base, 5 bases remained unmatched. Germline-derived CDR1 and CDR2 are SQVTM and ANQGSEA. In DNA, the CDR3 is TGCAGCGTTGAGATGACGGGAGGGTCCTACGAGCAGTACTTC. It codes for CSVEMTGGSYEQYF.